This T cell receptor (beta chain) was sequenced during a study of PD-1 blockade in classical Hodgkin lymphoma. The patients all showed relapse after autologous stem cell transplantation, while their brentuximab vedotin exposure varied. Generated by immunoSEQ multiplex PCR, the TCRdb table keeps only in-frame clones and is missing some. Counted here are about 98,000 clones, just under 95% occurring once; the ten biggest clones make up about 2.5%. CDR1 and CDR2 (germline): SNHLY, FYNNEI. The J segment lost 1 base and the V segment lost 7 bases, leaving 4 bases of the junction unmatched. This CDR3 spans 14 amino acids.

This receptor was obtained from a human donor with classical Hodgkin lymphoma. The sequencing used peripheral blood mononuclear cells (PBMCs), collected at baseline. The chain carries TRBV2 and TRBJ2-3; TRBD2 aligns across 8 bases. The CDR3 protein is CASTGGLGTDTQYF. CDR3 nucleotides: TGTGCCAGCACCGGGGGACTAGGCACAGATACGCAGTATTTT.